A selection of T cell receptor beta chains follows, all from one sample in a study of CXCR3-negative and CXCR3-positive naive CD8 T cells. TCRdb derives one entry per CDR3 protein from the 5' RACE reads, leaving out DNA. This table lists approximately 140,000 distinct CDR3 sequences. The sample was naive CXCR3+ CD8+ T cells from blood. These receptor sequences come from a human donor in good health. Some clones in this sample may be carry-over from other donors' samples. Both conserved end residues are part of each CDR3. Fields, in order: V gene, J gene, CDR3 protein.

TRBV6-2/TRBV6-3	TRBJ2-1	CASSYSEGADEQFF
TRBV27	TRBJ2-7	CASSLEGRPLYEQYF
TRBV7-9	TRBJ1-4	CASSFRDSEKLFF
TRBV7-9	TRBJ1-1	CASSLVGGPGTEAFF
TRBV29-1	TRBJ2-7	CSVQNPGQGFYEQYF
TRBV7-9	TRBJ1-2	CASSPGPNYGYTF
TRBV3-1	TRBJ1-2	CASSSTPGQGNYGYTF
TRBV7-9	TRBJ2-5	CASSPPGGSQETQYF
TRBV5-5	TRBJ2-7	CASSAGTGGFEQYF
TRBV27	TRBJ2-3	CASSFGVYDTQYF
TRBV5-1	TRBJ2-3	CASSLLGAELSTDTQYF
TRBV5-1	TRBJ2-5	CASSLTGGQETQYF
TRBV7-2	TRBJ1-1	CASSLGTGGAGTEAFF
TRBV7-9	TRBJ2-7	CASSPRTAIGYEQYF
TRBV7-2	TRBJ2-5	CASETALAPIVETQYF
TRBV4-3	TRBJ2-7	CASSQEAARNLPDEQYF
TRBV29-1	TRBJ2-2	CSVEPTNTGKLFF
TRBV11-3	TRBJ2-7	CASSSGRGSSYEQYF
TRBV30	TRBJ1-2	CALTSDSDGYTF
TRBV4-1	TRBJ2-3	CASSRTGPAPDTQYF
TRBV6-2/TRBV6-3	TRBJ2-7	CASSYSRDRPSYEQYF
TRBV9	TRBJ1-1	CASSVGGTEAFF
TRBV29-1	TRBJ2-7	CSVERADSTYEQYF
TRBV6-5	TRBJ2-5	CASSYPLASGQETQYF
TRBV20-1	TRBJ1-5	CSAEGVNQPQHF
TRBV5-6	TRBJ1-2	CASSEPAVTYEEGYTF
TRBV7-9	TRBJ2-1	CASSLNGAGNEQFF
TRBV29-1	TRBJ2-3	CSVASGYGTDTQYF
TRBV29-1	TRBJ1-1	CSVELGGLNTEAFF
TRBV7-9	TRBJ2-7	CASSLAGHSSTYEQYF
TRBV29-1	TRBJ2-7	CSVELPGHGYEQYF
TRBV7-9	TRBJ1-5	CASSQGQVMEPQHF
TRBV4-1	TRBJ1-2	CASSQDQATGSLRGYTF
TRBV4-1	TRBJ1-1	CASSSQMDRGAFF
TRBV4-3	TRBJ1-1	CASSQELREMLGEAFF
TRBV29-1	TRBJ2-7	CSVWSGNHEQYF
TRBV7-9	TRBJ2-7	CASSAWGGTGTSPYEQYF
TRBV6-5	TRBJ2-1	CASSLTGSYEQFF
TRBV12-3/TRBV12-4	TRBJ2-5	CASSPGQGEETQYF
TRBV7-6	TRBJ2-1	CASSLVGTGNYNEQFF
TRBV12-3/TRBV12-4	TRBJ2-1	CASSTNSVAGGTYNEQFF